A selection of T cell receptor beta chains follows, all from one sample in a study of blood T cell repertoires in COVID-19. Method: immunoSEQ multiplex PCR; TCRdb's copy keeps in-frame clones and lacks some. Here the sample spans under 200,000 clones, over 80% being singletons. Sample: peripheral blood. The receptors come from a woman older than 75 with active or convalescent COVID-19. The CDR3 runs from the conserved cysteine through the conserved F or W. The D gene is left open where the match is weak.

D gene | J gene | V gene | CDR3 DNA | CDR3 protein
NA | TRBJ2-5 | TRBV14 | TGTGCCAGCAGCCAGGCCGTTTCTAGCTGGGGTGGGCAAGAGACCCAGTACTTC | CASSQAVSSWGGQETQYF
TRBD1 | TRBJ2-5 | TRBV7-2 | TGTGCCAGCAGCAGGGGACAGCTCCAAGAGACCCAGTACTTC | CASSRGQLQETQYF
TRBD1 | TRBJ2-7 | TRBV3-1/TRBV3-2 | TGTGCCAGCAGCCAAACCAAGGGACAGGGTGGCAACGAGCAGTACTTC | CASSQTKGQGGNEQYF
NA | TRBJ2-7 | TRBV6-6 | TGTGCCAGCAGTTCGACAGGCTACGAGCAGTACTTC | CASSSTGYEQYF
TRBD2 | TRBJ2-7 | TRBV19 | TGTGCCAGTAGACCACGACTAGCGGGGACCCCCTACGAGCAGTACTTC | CASRPRLAGTPYEQYF
NA | TRBJ1-1 | TRBV12-5 | TGTGCTAGTGGTTTAAATGGCCTGAACACTGAAGCTTTCTTT | CASGLNGLNTEAFF
TRBD1 | TRBJ1-2 | TRBV7-2 | TGTGCCACCCGCCGGGACAGGGATAACTATGGCTACACCTTC | CATRRDRDNYGYTF
NA | TRBJ1-1 | TRBV6-5 | TGTGCCAGCAGGGTGACAGCGAACACTGAAGCTTTCTTT | CASRVTANTEAFF
NA | TRBJ1-5 | TRBV19 | TGTGCCAGTAGTATCAGCGAGAGGCAGCCCCAGCATTTT | CASSISERQPQHF
NA | TRBJ1-4 | TRBV5-4 | TGTGCCAGCAGCTCCGGGTCCTCGGCTAATGAAAAACTGTTTTTT | CASSSGSSANEKLFF
TRBD1 | TRBJ1-1 | TRBV6-6 | TGTGCCAGCAGGAGGACAGGGATCGGGACTGAAGCTTTCTTT | CASRRTGIGTEAFF
NA | TRBJ2-7 | TRBV7-2 | TGTGCCAGCAGCTTAGATCCCTTTGGGCCCTACGAGCAGTACTTC | CASSLDPFGPYEQYF
TRBD1 | TRBJ1-4 | TRBV11-2 | TGTGCCAGCAGCTTGATCACGGGACAGGGATTTGAAAAACTGTTTTTT | CASSLITGQGFEKLFF
NA | TRBJ1-1 | TRBV5-6 | TGTGCCAGCAGCTTGGAGGGGCTCGGGAACACTGAAGCTTTCTTT | CASSLEGLGNTEAFF
TRBD1 | TRBJ2-5 | TRBV11-3 | TGTGCCAGCAGCTTGAGCGTCGGGGACAGGGACCAAGAGACCCAGTACTTC | CASSLSVGDRDQETQYF
NA | TRBJ2-7 | TRBV29-1 | TGCAGCGCCACGACAGGCGGTTCCTACGAGCAGTACTTC | CSATTGGSYEQYF
NA | TRBJ2-5 | TRBV3-1/TRBV3-2 | TGTGCCAGCAGCCTTTCCGCGGGGGCACAAGAGACCCAGTACTTC | CASSLSAGAQETQYF
NA | TRBJ1-4 | TRBV6-2/TRBV6-3 | TGTGCCAGCAGTTGGGGGGATACAGGAGGTGAAAAACTGTTTTTT | CASSWGDTGGEKLFF
NA | TRBJ2-7 | TRBV2 | TGTGCCAGCAGTGAAGCCAGGGGGGCAGTAGGGATCGGCGAGCAGTACTTC | CASSEARGAVGIGEQYF
TRBD1 | TRBJ1-2 | TRBV18 | TGTGCCAGCTCAAGGACAGGGGGCGAGGGCTACACCTTC | CASSRTGGEGYTF
NA | TRBJ2-3 | TRBV12-5 | TGTGCTAGTGTCCGGGGGTTTAGCACAGATACGCAGTATTTT | CASVRGFSTDTQYF
NA | TRBJ1-4 | TRBV7-9 | TGTGCCAGCAGCTTCAGGTTAGGTCAGGGAAATGAAAAACTGTTTTTT | CASSFRLGQGNEKLFF
NA | TRBJ1-1 | TRBV6-6 | TGTGCCAGCAGTTACTTCGGACAGGAAGCTTTCTTT | CASSYFGQEAFF